These 5 T cell receptor beta chains originate from one sample sequenced in a study of blood T cell repertoires in COVID-19. The method was immunoSEQ multiplex PCR; TCRdb's version includes in-frame clones alone and lacks a portion of them. There are tens of thousands of clones in the sample; 79% occur only once, and about 11% lies in the top ten. The sample taken for sequencing was peripheral blood. The source of these receptors is a man in his 70s with acute or convalescent COVID-19.

The rearrangement links TRBV9 to TRBJ1-2; tentatively, D is TRBD1 (5 bases). CDR3 length equals 12 residues. From germline, CDR1 is SGDLS and CDR2 YYNGEE. V was clipped by 2 bases and J by 8 bases, with 10 bases between them. CDR3 amino acids: CASSVLRGGYTF. DNA for the CDR3: TGTGCCAGCAGCGTTCTTCGGGGGGGCTACACCTTC.

This chain joins TRBV4-2 and TRBJ1-2; D is possibly TRBD1 (5 bases). The CDR3 is made up of 15 amino acids. Germline V gene data show CDR1 as LGHNA and CDR2 as YNFKEQ. Trimming stripped 3 bases from V and 1 base from J, with 12 bases between. The CDR3 spells CASSQGGRVNYGYTF. Here the CDR3 DNA reads TGTGCCAGCAGCCAGGGGGGTCGAGTTAACTATGGCTACACCTTC.

In this sample, this clone turned up once. The chain combines TRBV19 with TRBJ1-2; TRBD1 aligns across 8 bases. V was clipped by 5 bases and J by 6 bases; unmatched bases: 5. CDR1 is LNHDA, CDR2 SQIVND, per germline (reference sequence). The length of the CDR3 is 13 residues. CDR3 loop: CASSPDRVHGYTF. CDR3 nucleotides: TGTGCCAGTAGTCCGGACAGGGTCCATGGCTACACCTTC.

The V and J genes are TRBV5-1 and TRBJ2-1; TRBD2 matches at 14 bases. Unmatched junction bases numbered 11, after V lost 4 bases and J lost 8 bases. Germline V gene lookup returns CDR1 SGHRS and CDR2 YFSETQ. The CDR3 has 17 amino acids. The CDR3 region has the DNA TGCGCCAGCAGCCCACTGACTAGCGGGGGGGCCGGAGATGAGCAGTTCTTC. It translates to CASSPLTSGGAGDEQFF.

This chain joins TRBV6-5 and TRBJ2-1; 7 nucleotides align to TRBD1. The CDR3 runs to 15 residues. Per the germline V gene, CDR1 is MNHEY and CDR2 is SVGAGI. Germline trimming cut 6 bases from V and 2 bases from J; bases unmatched to any gene: 7. The CDR3, as DNA: TGTGCCAGCAGCTCCGACAGGGTCGCCTACAATGAGCAGTTCTTC. It is translated as CASSSDRVAYNEQFF.